These 20 T cell receptor beta chains originate from one sample sequenced in a study of cytomegalovirus exposure and HLA in healthy donors. The repertoire was sequenced with immunoSEQ multiplex PCR; TCRdb's copy has only in-frame clones and lacks some. The table has around 120,000 clones, approximately 90% seen once; the top ten hold about 1.8%. The source material was PBMCs. The receptor source for this set is a man aged 18 to 29 in good health and CMV-seronegative.

The chain combines TRBV6-6 with TRBJ2-1; 8 bases line up with TRBD2. V lost 8 bases, J lost 3 bases, and 9 bases stayed unmatched. Germline V CDR1 and CDR2: MNHNY, SVGAGI (reference sequence). The CDR3 contains 15 residues. The CDR3: CASVNPGGVYNEQFF. The CDR3 coding sequence is TGTGCCAGCGTTAATCCGGGGGGGGTCTACAATGAGCAGTTCTTC.

This clone was detected only a few times. The chain uses TRBV2 and TRBJ1-1, with unresolved D. From germline, CDR1 is SNHLY and CDR2 FYNNEI. The germline V and J ends were trimmed by 6 bases and 1 base, with 6 bases remaining between them. CDR3 length: 12 residues. DNA of the CDR3: TGTGCCAGCAGCGACAAGAACACTGAAGCTTTCTTT. This encodes CASSDKNTEAFF. The full variable domain, its missing parts supplied by reference TRBV2 and TRBJ1-1, is EPEVTQTPSHQVTQMGQEVILRCVPISNHLYFYWYRQILGQKVEFLVSFYNNEISEKSEIFDDQFSVERPDGSNFTLKIRSTKLEDSAMYFCASSDKNTEAFFGQGTRLTVV.

The chain couples TRBV28 to TRBJ1-4, with a tentative D call TRBD1 (6 bases). The CDR3 is made up of 15 amino acids. V shed 4 bases and J shed 8 bases, with 17 bases lying between them. Germline assignment: CDR1 MDHEN and CDR2 SYDVKM. This CDR3 reads CASSSLTGLSEKLFF. The CDR3 DNA sequence: TGTGCCAGCAGTTCGCTGACAGGCCTTAGCGAAAAACTGTTTTTT.

For the CDR3, the DNA is TGTGCCAGCAGCCAAGGGGTAGGGGATCAGCCCCAGCATTTT. This encodes CASSQGVGDQPQHF. The V gene is TRBV4-2, the J gene TRBJ1-5; D possibly corresponds to TRBD1 (5 bases). V was trimmed by 1 base and J by 5 bases, leaving 9 bases between them. Germline values: CDR1 LGHNA, CDR2 YNFKEQ. This CDR3 is 14 amino acids long.

This clone was found once. This chain joins TRBV10-3 and TRBJ2-7; 7 bases are a match to TRBD1. CDR3 size: 14 residues. Germline V gene lookup returns CDR1 ENHRY and CDR2 SYGVKD. The ends lost 5 bases at V and 5 bases at J; junction bases unmatched: 9. For the CDR3, the DNA is TGTGCCATCAGTAGGACAGGTGGGTCGGACGAGCAGTACTTC. This sequence encodes CAISRTGGSDEQYF.

The CDR3 sequence is CASSWAGGLETQYF. The CDR3 region has the DNA TGTGCCAGCAGTTGGGCGGGGGGGCTCGAGACCCAGTACTTC. The chain uses TRBV27 and TRBJ2-5; 9 nucleotides match TRBD2. Germline loops: CDR1 MNHEY, CDR2 SMNVEV (reference sequence). There are 14 residues in the CDR3. Trimming removed 4 bases from V and 5 bases from J; junction bases left unmatched: 5.

The rearrangement links TRBV5-4 to TRBJ2-1; tentative D call: TRBD2 (6 bases). Trimming pared 2 bases from V and 8 bases from J, leaving 14 bases between. The CDR3 sequence is 14 residues long. Looked up from germline, CDR1 is SGHNT and CDR2 is YYREEE (reference sequence). CDR3 coding DNA: TGTGCCAGCAGCTTTCCCGGGGGATCCGATGAGCAGTTCTTC. It encodes CASSFPGGSDEQFF.

V is TRBV6-6 and J is TRBJ1-1; possibly TRBD1 for D (6 bases). The V and J ends lost 7 bases and 3 bases respectively, with 15 bases between them. CDR1 and CDR2 from the germline V gene are MNHNY and SVGAGI (reference sequence). This CDR3 is built from 14 residues. The CDR3 loop reads CASTQNRVDTEAFF. CDR3 DNA: TGTGCCAGCACCCAAAACAGGGTTGACACTGAAGCTTTCTTT.

The V gene is TRBV28, the J gene TRBJ2-3; tentatively, D is TRBD1 (6 bases). Trimming took 8 bases from V and 3 from J, leaving 9 bases between them. CDR3 length equals 12 residues. Germline V gives CDR1 MDHEN, CDR2 SYDVKM. CDR3: CASLGGTDTQYF. The CDR3, as DNA: TGTGCCAGCCTAGGGGGTACAGATACGCAGTATTTT.

This clone was detected a few times. DNA for the CDR3: TGTGCCAGTAGCCTTACCCTCGGACAGGTCGGTGGCTACACCTTC. This translates into CASSLTLGQVGGYTF. This chain links TRBV19 with TRBJ1-2; 7 bases agree with TRBD1. V was clipped by 6 bases and J by 7 bases; unmatched bases: 14. Germline loops: CDR1 LNHDA, CDR2 SQIVND (reference sequence). CDR3 length: 15 residues.

This clone was observed once. The V gene is TRBV18, the J gene TRBJ2-7, with TRBD1 matching 9 bases. The J segment lost 0 bases and the V segment lost 6 bases, leaving 6 bases of the junction unmatched. This CDR3 is built from 15 residues. Germline values: CDR1 KGHSH, CDR2 LQKENI. The CDR3 reads CASSPGTGSSYEQYF. CDR3 nucleotide sequence: TGTGCCAGCTCCCCTGGGACAGGGAGCTCCTACGAGCAGTACTTC.

The chain joins TRBV11-3 to TRBJ2-7, with D possibly being TRBD2 (5 bases). V gave up 4 bases and J gave up 6 bases, with 13 bases separating them. Germline CDR1 is SGHNT and CDR2 is YENEEA. There are 13 residues in the CDR3. Here the CDR3 DNA reads TGTGCCAGCAGCTCGCTTAGCGAGGGCGAGCAGTACTTC. This gives the protein CASSSLSEGEQYF.

This chain connects TRBV7-8 to TRBJ2-7; the D gene is possibly TRBD1 (6 bases). This CDR3 has 16 amino acids. Trimming cost V 5 bases and J 0 bases, with 17 bases left between them. Germline V gives CDR1 SGHVS, CDR2 FQNEAQ. DNA for the CDR3: TGTGCCAGCAGCCCGCCGGACAGTTTCCTCTCCTACGAGCAGTACTTC. It codes for CASSPPDSFLSYEQYF.

The chain's CDR3 is CASSPLTANSNQPQHF. The CDR3 coding sequence is TGTGCCAGCAGTCCGCTGACAGCTAATAGCAATCAGCCCCAGCATTTT. This chain links TRBV28 with TRBJ1-5, with D tentatively TRBD1 (5 bases). The germline V gene encodes CDR1 MDHEN and CDR2 SYDVKM. The V gene lost 5 bases and the J gene lost 0 bases, with 14 bases spanning the gap. The CDR3 is made up of 16 amino acids.

This chain connects TRBV7-9 to TRBJ2-7; 9 bases map to TRBD1. The germline V gene has CDR1 SEHNR and CDR2 FQNEAQ (reference sequence). This CDR3 has 15 amino acids. Trimming removed 7 bases from V and 3 bases from J; junction bases left unmatched: 10. The CDR3 DNA reads TGTGCCAGCACCCAATCAACAGGGGGCTTCTACGAGCAGTACTTC. This encodes CASTQSTGGFYEQYF.

V is TRBV4-3 and J is TRBJ2-6, with 9 bases that match TRBD1. The CDR3 extends over 17 amino acids. Germline CDR1 LGHNA, CDR2 YSLEER. After removal of 4 bases from V and 2 bases from J, the junction contained 6 bases not matched to a gene. CDR3 loop: CASSRGTGGAGANVLTF. Here the CDR3 DNA reads TGCGCCAGCAGCCGCGGTACAGGGGGCGCTGGGGCCAACGTCCTGACTTTC.

This clone was recorded once. The chain recombines TRBV28 with TRBJ2-1; TRBD2 agrees at 8 bases. J was trimmed by 6 bases and V by 3 bases; bases with no gene match: 4. Germline-derived CDR1 and CDR2 are MDHEN and SYDVKM. The CDR3 runs 14 residues. CDR3 nucleotides: TGTGCCAGCAGTTTGGGACTAGTCTCCAATGAGCAGTTCTTC. This sequence encodes CASSLGLVSNEQFF.

The chain links TRBV4-3 to TRBJ1-2; 9 nucleotides match TRBD1. V was clipped by 0 bases and J by 5 bases; unmatched bases: 10. The germline V gene encodes CDR1 LGHNA and CDR2 YSLEER. The length of the CDR3 is 17 residues. CDR3 residues: CASSQDRGQGRWYGYTF. The CDR3 region has the DNA TGCGCCAGCAGCCAAGATCGAGGACAGGGGAGGTGGTATGGCTACACCTTC.

J is TRBJ1-5 and V is TRBV6-1; TRBD1 matches 10 bases. CDR1 is MNHNS, CDR2 SASEGT, per germline. CDR3 size: 14 residues. Trimming removed 7 bases from V and 5 bases from J; junction bases left unmatched: 5. The CDR3 spells CASTGDRGDQPQHF. The CDR3 nucleotides are TGTGCCAGCACAGGGGACAGGGGAGATCAGCCCCAGCATTTT.

CDR3 amino acids: CASSFTGSTYEQYF. The CDR3, as DNA: TGTGCCAGCAGCTTTACAGGGAGTACCTACGAGCAGTACTTC. The chain has TRBV11-2 and TRBJ2-7; tentatively, D is TRBD1 (6 bases). Germline assignment: CDR1 SGHAT and CDR2 FQNNGV. Trimming left V 3 bases short and J 2 bases short, with 11 bases between. The CDR3 sequence is 14 residues long. The variable domain in full, completed from reference TRBV11-2 and TRBJ2-7, reads EAGVAQSPRYKIIEKRQSVAFWCNPISGHATLYWYQQILGQGPKLLIQFQNNGVVDDSQLPKDRFSAERLKGVDSTLKIQPAKLEDSAVYLCASSFTGSTYEQYFGPGTRLTVT.